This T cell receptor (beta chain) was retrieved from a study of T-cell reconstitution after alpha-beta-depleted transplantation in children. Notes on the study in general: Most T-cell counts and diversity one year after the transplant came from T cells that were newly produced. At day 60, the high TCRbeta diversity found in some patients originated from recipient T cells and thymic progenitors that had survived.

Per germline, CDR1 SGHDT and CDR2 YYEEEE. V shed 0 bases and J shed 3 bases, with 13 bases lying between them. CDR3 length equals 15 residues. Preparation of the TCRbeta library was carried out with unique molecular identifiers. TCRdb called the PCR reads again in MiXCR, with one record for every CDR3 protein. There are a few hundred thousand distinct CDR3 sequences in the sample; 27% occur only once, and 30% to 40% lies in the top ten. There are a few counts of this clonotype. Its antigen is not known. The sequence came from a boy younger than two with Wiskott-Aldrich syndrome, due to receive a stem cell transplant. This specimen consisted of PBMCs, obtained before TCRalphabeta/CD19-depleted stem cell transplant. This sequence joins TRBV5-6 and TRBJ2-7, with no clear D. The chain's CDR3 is CASSLAAVSIYEQYF. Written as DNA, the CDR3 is TGTGCCAGCAGCTTGGCGGCGGTATCGATCTACGAGCAGTACTTC.